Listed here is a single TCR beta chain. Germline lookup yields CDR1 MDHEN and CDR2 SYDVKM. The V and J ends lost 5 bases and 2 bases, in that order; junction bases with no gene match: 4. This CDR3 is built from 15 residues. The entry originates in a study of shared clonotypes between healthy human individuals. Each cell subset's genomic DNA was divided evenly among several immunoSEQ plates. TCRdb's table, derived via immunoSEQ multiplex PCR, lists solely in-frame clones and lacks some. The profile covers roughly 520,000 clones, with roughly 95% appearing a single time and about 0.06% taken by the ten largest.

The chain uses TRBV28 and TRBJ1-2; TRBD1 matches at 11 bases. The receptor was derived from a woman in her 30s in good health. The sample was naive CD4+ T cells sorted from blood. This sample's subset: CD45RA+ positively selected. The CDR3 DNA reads TGTGCCAGCAGTGCGGGACAGGGGGTCAACTATGGCTACACCTTC. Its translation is CASSAGQGVNYGYTF.